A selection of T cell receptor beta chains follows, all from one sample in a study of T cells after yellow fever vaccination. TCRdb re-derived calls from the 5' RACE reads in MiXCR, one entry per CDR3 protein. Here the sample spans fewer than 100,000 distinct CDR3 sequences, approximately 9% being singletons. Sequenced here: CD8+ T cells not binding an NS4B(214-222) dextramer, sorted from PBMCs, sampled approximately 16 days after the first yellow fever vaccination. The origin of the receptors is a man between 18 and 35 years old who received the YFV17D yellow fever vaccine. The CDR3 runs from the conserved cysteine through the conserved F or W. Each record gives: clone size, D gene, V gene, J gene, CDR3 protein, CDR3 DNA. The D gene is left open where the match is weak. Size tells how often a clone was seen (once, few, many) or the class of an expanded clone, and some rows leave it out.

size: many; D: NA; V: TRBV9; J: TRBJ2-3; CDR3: CASSVGASQADTQYF; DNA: TGTGCCAGCAGCGTGGGGGCTTCTCAGGCAGATACGCAGTATTTT
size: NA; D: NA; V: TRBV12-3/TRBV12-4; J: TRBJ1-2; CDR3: CASSSLGGYTF; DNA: TGTGCCAGCAGTTCCTTAGGAGGCTACACCTTC
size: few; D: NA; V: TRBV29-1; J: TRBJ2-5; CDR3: CSVEEGSTEEETQYF; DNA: TGCAGCGTTGAAGAGGGGTCGACGGAGGAAGAGACCCAGTACTTC
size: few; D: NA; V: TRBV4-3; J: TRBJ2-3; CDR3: CASSQDIGDTRTDTQYF; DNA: TGCGCCAGCAGCCAAGATATAGGGGACACCCGCACAGATACGCAGTATTTT
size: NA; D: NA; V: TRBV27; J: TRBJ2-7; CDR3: CASSLRASYEQYF; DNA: TGTGCCAGCAGTTTAAGAGCCTCCTACGAGCAGTACTTC
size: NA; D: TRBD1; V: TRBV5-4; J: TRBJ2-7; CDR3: CASSFGTGSYEQYF; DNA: TGTGCCAGCAGCTTTGGGACAGGGTCCTACGAGCAGTACTTC
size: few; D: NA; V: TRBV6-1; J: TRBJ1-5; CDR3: CASRAYAGDSNQPQHF; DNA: TGTGCCAGCAGGGCCTACGCAGGGGATAGCAATCAGCCCCAGCATTTT
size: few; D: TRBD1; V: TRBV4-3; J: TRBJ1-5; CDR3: CASSQTHRGLNNQPQHF; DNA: TGCGCCAGCAGCCAAACACACAGGGGGCTAAACAATCAGCCCCAGCATTTT
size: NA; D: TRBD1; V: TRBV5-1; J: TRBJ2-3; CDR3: CASSPGTGGALDTQYF; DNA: TGCGCCAGCAGCCCGGGGACAGGGGGCGCGTTAGATACGCAGTATTTT
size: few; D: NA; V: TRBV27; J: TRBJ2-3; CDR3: CASRVGGHQYF; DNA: TGTGCCAGCAGAGTCGGGGGGCATCAGTATTTT
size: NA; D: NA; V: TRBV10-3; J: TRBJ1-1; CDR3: CAISEAGLNTEAFF; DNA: TGTGCCATCAGTGAGGCGGGACTGAACACTGAAGCTTTCTTT
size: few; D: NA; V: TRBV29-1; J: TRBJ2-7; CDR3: CSVDSGRPEQYF; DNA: TGCAGCGTTGATTCAGGGCGCCCCGAGCAGTACTTC
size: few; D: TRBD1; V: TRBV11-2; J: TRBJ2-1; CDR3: CASSSRDRGLYEQFF; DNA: TGTGCCAGCAGCTCCCGGGACAGGGGGCTTTATGAGCAGTTCTTC
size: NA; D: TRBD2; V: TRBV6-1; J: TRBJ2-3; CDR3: CASSKRGPDTQYF; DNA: TGTGCCAGCAGTAAGCGGGGGCCAGATACGCAGTATTTT
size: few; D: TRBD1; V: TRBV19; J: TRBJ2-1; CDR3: CASSKPGTGVFNEQFF; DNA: TGTGCCAGTAGTAAGCCCGGGACAGGGGTATTCAATGAGCAGTTCTTC
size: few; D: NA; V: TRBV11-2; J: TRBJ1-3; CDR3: CASRSRGSGNTIYF; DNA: TGTGCCAGCAGGTCCCGAGGGTCCGGAAACACCATATATTTT
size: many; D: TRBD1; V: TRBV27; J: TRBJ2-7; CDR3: CASSLGGQAYEQYF; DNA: TGTGCCAGCAGTTTAGGGGGACAGGCCTACGAGCAGTACTTC
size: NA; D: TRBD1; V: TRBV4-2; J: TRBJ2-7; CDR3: CASSQVGTGYSYEQYF; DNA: TGTGCCAGCAGCCAAGTCGGGACAGGCTACTCCTACGAGCAGTACTTC
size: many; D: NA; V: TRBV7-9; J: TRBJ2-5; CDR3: CASSRAISESGTQYF; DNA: TGTGCCAGCAGCCGAGCTATTAGTGAAAGCGGGACCCAGTACTTC
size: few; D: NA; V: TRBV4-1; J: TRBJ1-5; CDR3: CASSQGQPNQPQHF; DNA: TGCGCCAGCAGCCAAGGACAGCCGAATCAGCCCCAGCATTTT
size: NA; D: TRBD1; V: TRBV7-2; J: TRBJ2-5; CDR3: CASSLGDRGLETQYF; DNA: TGTGCCAGCAGCTTAGGCGACAGGGGGCTGGAGACCCAGTACTTC
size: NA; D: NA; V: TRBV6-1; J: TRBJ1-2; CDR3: CASSEALAYGYTF; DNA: TGTGCCAGCAGTGAAGCACTTGCCTATGGCTACACCTTC
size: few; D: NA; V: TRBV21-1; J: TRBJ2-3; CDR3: CASSKWPRTGTDTQYF; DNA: TGTGCCAGCAGCAAGTGGCCCAGGACGGGCACAGATACGCAGTATTTT
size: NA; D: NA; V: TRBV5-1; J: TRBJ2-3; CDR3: CASSPGVFTDTQYF; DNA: TGCGCCAGCAGCCCCGGGGTGTTCACAGATACGCAGTATTTT
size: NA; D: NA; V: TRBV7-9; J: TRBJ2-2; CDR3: CASSGGESDTGELFF; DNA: TGTGCCAGCAGCGGCGGGGAGTCAGACACCGGGGAGCTGTTTTTT
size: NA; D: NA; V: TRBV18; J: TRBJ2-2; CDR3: CASSLEYMGSPGELFF; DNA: TGTGCCAGCTCACTGGAGTACATGGGGAGCCCCGGGGAGCTGTTTTTT
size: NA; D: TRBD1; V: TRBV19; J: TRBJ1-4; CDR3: CASTTGGFEKLFF; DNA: TGTGCCAGCACGACAGGGGGCTTTGAAAAACTGTTTTTT
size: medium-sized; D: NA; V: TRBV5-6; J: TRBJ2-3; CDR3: CASSLTDGNRVDTQYF; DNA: TGTGCCAGCAGCTTGACGGACGGGAACCGAGTAGATACGCAGTATTTT
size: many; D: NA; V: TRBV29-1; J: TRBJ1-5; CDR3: CSVVCGKPQHF; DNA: TGCAGCGTTGTCTGCGGGAAGCCCCAGCATTTT
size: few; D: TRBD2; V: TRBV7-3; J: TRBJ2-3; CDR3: CASSFLSGGGGADTQYF; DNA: TGTGCCAGCAGCTTTCTTAGCGGGGGAGGGGGGGCAGATACGCAGTATTTT
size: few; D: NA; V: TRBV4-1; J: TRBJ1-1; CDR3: CASSQGTTGLGAFF; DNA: TGCGCCAGCAGCCAAGGTACAACGGGACTAGGGGCTTTCTTT
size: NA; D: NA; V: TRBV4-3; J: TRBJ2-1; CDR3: CASSQPAAINNEQFF; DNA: TGCGCCAGCAGCCAGCCGGCGGCAATAAACAATGAGCAGTTCTTC
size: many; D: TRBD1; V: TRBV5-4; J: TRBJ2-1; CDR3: CASRTGGNNEQFF; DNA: TGTGCCAGCAGGACAGGGGGAAACAATGAGCAGTTCTTC
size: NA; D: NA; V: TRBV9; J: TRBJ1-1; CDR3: CASRMLGDEAFF; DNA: TGTGCCAGCAGAATGCTCGGCGATGAAGCTTTCTTT
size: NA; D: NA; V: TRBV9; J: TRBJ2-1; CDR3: CASSDGGASYNEQFF; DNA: TGTGCCAGCAGCGACGGGGGTGCGTCCTACAATGAGCAGTTCTTC
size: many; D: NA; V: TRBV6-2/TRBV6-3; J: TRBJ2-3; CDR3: CASRYGPTDTQYF; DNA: TGTGCCAGTAGGTACGGGCCTACAGATACGCAGTATTTT
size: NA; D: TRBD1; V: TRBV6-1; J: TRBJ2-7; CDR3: CASSIGQVYEQYF; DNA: TGTGCCAGCAGTATCGGACAGGTGTACGAGCAGTACTTC
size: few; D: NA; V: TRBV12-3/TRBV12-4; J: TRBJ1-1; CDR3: CASSLEVWQKGYTEAFF; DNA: TGTGCCAGCAGTTTAGAGGTATGGCAAAAAGGGTACACTGAAGCTTTCTTT
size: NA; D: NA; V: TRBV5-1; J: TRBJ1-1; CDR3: CASSLRAWDPEAFF; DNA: TGCGCCAGCAGCTTGCGCGCGTGGGATCCTGAAGCTTTCTTT
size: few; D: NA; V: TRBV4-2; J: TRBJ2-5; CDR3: CASSHRLGYQETQYF; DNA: TGTGCCAGCAGCCATCGGCTGGGGTACCAAGAGACCCAGTACTTC
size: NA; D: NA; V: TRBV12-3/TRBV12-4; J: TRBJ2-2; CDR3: CATPLRRPNTGELFF; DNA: TGTGCCACCCCTCTCCGGCGACCGAACACCGGGGAGCTGTTTTTT
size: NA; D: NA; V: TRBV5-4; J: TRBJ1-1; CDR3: CASSFDTHTEAFF; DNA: TGTGCCAGCAGCTTTGACACTCACACTGAAGCTTTCTTT
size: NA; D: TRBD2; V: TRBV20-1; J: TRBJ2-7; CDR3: CSARALGLAGGESYEQYF; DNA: TGCAGTGCTAGAGCCCTGGGACTAGCGGGAGGCGAGTCTTACGAGCAGTACTTC
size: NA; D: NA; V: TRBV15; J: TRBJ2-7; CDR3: CATSRPGRGYEQYF; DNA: TGTGCCACCAGCAGACCCGGGCGGGGTTATGAGCAGTACTTC
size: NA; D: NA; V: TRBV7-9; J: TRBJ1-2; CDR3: CASINTDYGYTF; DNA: TGTGCCAGCATCAACACTGACTATGGCTACACCTTC